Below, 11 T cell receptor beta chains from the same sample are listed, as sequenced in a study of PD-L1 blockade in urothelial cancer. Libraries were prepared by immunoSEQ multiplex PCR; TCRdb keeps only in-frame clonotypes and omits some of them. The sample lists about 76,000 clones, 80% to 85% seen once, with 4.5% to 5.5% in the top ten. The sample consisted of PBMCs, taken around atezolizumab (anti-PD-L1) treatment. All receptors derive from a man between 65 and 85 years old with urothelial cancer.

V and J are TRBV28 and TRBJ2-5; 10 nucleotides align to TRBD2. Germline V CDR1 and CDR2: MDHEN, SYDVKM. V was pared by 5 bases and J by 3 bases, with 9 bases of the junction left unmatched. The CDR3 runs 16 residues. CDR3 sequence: CASSVAPGLAKETQYF. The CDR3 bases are TGTGCCAGCAGTGTAGCCCCGGGACTAGCGAAAGAGACCCAGTACTTC.

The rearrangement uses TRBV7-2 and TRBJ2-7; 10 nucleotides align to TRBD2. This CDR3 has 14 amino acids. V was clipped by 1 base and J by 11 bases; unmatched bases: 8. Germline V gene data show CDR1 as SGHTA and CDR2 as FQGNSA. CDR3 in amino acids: CASSLGSKREGKYF. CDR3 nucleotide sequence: TGTGCCAGCAGCTTAGGAAGCAAGCGGGAGGGAAAGTACTTC.

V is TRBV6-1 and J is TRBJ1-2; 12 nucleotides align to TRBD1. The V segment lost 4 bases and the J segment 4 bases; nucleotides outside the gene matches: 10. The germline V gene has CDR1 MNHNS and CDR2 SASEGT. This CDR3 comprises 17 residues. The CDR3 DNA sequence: TGTGCCAGCAGTGCCGGGACAGGGGGCGCAAATGTCTATGGCTACACCTTC. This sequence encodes CASSAGTGGANVYGYTF.

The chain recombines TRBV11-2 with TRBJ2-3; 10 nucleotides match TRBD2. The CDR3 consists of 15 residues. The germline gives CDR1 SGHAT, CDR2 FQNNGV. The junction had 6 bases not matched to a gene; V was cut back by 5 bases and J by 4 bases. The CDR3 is CASSKREGRADTQYF. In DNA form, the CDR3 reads TGTGCCAGCAGCAAGCGGGAGGGTCGCGCAGATACGCAGTATTTT. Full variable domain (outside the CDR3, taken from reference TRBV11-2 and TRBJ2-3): EAGVAQSPRYKIIEKRQSVAFWCNPISGHATLYWYQQILGQGPKLLIQFQNNGVVDDSQLPKDRFSAERLKGVDSTLKIQPAKLEDSAVYLCASSKREGRADTQYFGPGTRLTVL.

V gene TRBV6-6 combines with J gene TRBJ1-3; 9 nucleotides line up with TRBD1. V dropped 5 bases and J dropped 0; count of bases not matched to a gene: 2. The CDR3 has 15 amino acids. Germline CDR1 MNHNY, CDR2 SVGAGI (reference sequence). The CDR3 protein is CASSDRGYSGNTIYF. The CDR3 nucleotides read TGTGCCAGCAGTGACAGGGGGTACTCTGGAAACACCATATATTTT.

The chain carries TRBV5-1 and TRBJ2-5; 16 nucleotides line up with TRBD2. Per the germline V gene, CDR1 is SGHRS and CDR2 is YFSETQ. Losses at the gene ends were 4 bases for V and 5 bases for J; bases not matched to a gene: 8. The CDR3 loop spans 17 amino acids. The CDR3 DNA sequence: TGCGCCAGCAGCCCCGGGACTAGCGGGAGGGCCATGGAGACCCAGTACTTC. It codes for CASSPGTSGRAMETQYF. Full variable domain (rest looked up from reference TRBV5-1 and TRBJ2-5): KAGVTQTPRYLIKTRGQQVTLSCSPISGHRSVSWYQQTPGQGLQFLFEYFSETQRNKGNFPGRFSGRQFSNSRSEMNVSTLELGDSALYLCASSPGTSGRAMETQYFGPGTRLLVL.

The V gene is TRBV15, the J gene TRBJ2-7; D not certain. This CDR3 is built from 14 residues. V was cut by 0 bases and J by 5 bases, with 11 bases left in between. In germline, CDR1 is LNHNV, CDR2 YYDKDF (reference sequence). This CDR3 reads CATSRDRAADEQYF. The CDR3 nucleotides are TGTGCCACCAGCAGAGATAGAGCCGCGGACGAGCAGTACTTC. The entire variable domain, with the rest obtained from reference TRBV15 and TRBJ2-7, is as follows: DAMVIQNPRYQVTQFGKPVTLSCSQTLNHNVMYWYQQKSSQAPKLLFHYYDKDFNNEADTPDNFQSRRPNTSFCFLDIRSPGLGDTAMYLCATSRDRAADEQYFGPGTRLTVT.

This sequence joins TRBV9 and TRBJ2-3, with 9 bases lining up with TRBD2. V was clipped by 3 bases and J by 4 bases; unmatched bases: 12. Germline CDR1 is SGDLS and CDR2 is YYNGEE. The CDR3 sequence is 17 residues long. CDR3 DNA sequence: TGTGCCAGCAGCGCCCTCACCGGGACTAGCTTCGCAGATACGCAGTATTTT. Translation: CASSALTGTSFADTQYF.

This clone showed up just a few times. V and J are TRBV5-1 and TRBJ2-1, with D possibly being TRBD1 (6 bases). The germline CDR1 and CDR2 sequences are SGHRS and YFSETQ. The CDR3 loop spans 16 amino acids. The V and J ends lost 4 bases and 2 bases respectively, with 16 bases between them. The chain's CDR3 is CASSRTADQTYNEQFF. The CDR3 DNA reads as TGCGCCAGCAGCAGGACAGCGGACCAAACCTACAATGAGCAGTTCTTC.

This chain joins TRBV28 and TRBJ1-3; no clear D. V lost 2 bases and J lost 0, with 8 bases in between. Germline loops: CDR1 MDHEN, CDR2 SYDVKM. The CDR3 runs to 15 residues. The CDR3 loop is CASSLAESSGNTIYF. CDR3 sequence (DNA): TGTGCCAGCAGTTTAGCGGAATCCTCTGGAAACACCATATATTTT.

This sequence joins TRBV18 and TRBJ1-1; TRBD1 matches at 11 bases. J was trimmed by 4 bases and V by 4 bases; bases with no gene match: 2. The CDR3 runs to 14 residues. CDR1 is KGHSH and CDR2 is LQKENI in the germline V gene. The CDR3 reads CASSLGTGGTEAFF. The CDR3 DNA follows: TGTGCCAGCTCACTCGGGACAGGGGGCACTGAAGCTTTCTTT.